This T cell receptor beta chain is drawn from a study of vaccination effects on CD4 cells after COVID-19. Study background: After the second dose, samples were taken at median day 72. Broader study findings: Clones of infection and vaccine origin contracted markedly late after vaccination. Early post-infection timepoints were missing from the study, which also had few convalescent patients.

Viral peptide pools were used in the ViraFEST assay to expand antigen-specific CD4+ T cells, and sequencing came afterward. At the end of roughly ten days of culture, CD4+ T cells were isolated. Everyone in the study got two shots of either the BNT162b2 or mRNA-1273 vaccine. The repertoire was sequenced with immunoSEQ multiplex PCR; TCRdb's copy has only in-frame clones and lacks some. The table lists about 28,000 clones, about 73% of them singletons. From germline, CDR1 is SEHNR and CDR2 FQNEAQ (reference sequence). V trimming: 6 bases; J trimming: 3 bases; junction bases outside the gene matches: 9. The CDR3 length is 15 residues. As for this clone: Its antigen is unknown.

Sequencing used CD4+ T cells from PBMCs cultured with HCoV-NL63 spike peptides, obtained after COVID-19 vaccination. This TCR came from a human donor who received a COVID-19 vaccine. The chain recombines TRBV7-9 with TRBJ1-1; 8 bases line up with TRBD1. The chain's CDR3 is CASRQRQGLDTEAFF. DNA for the CDR3: TGTGCCAGCAGGCAGAGACAGGGGTTAGACACTGAAGCTTTCTTT.